The present entry profiles one T cell receptor (beta chain) with its context. Its target is unknown. These data are taken from a study of CD8 T cells in Susac syndrome. Study background: Susac syndrome patients were untreated, on corticosteroids with some adding intravenous immunoglobulin, or on intravenous immunoglobulin only.

Study results and limitations: Clonal expansion was not observed in the Susac syndrome CD4+ T cell repertoires.

V lost 4 bases and J 2 bases, leaving 16 bases between the germline ends. Germline V lookup: CDR1 DFQATT, CDR2 SNEGSKA (reference sequence). The CDR3 has 15 amino acids. Reverse transcription of about 0.5 to 1 ug RNA was carried out with random hexamers. An immunoSEQ multiplex PCR amplified TCR beta CDR3 over 54 Vbeta and 13 Jbeta. From the immunoSEQ multiplex PCR reads, TCRdb called clonotypes with MiXCR, one entry per CDR3 protein. The repertoire has 95,000 to 150,000 distinct CDR3 sequences, around 96% of them found once; the top ten carry less than 0.15%. The chain is built from TRBV20-1 and TRBJ2-3; D is uncertain. This TCR derives from a human donor with Susac syndrome. Sequencing was carried out using CD4+ T cells from PBMCs. CDR3 sequence reads: CSATWGMGTTDTQYF. As DNA, the CDR3 is TGCAGTGCTACCTGGGGAATGGGTACCACAGATACGCAGTATTTT.